This T cell receptor beta chain was sequenced during a study of T cells after yellow fever vaccination. A single record per CDR3 protein comes from TCRdb applying MiXCR to the 5' RACE reads. Of 360,000 or so distinct CDR3 sequences detected, approximately 10% appear once; the ten largest clones hold roughly 18%. This TCR came from a man aged 18 to 35 who received the YFV17D yellow fever vaccine. The material was PBMCs, obtained on the day of the first yellow fever vaccination.

The CDR3 nucleotides read TGTGCCAGCAGGGACAACGACAGAAGCACAGATACGCAGTATTTT. It is translated as CASRDNDRSTDTQYF. This chain links TRBV6-1 with TRBJ2-3, with D maybe TRBD1 (5 bases). There are 15 residues in the CDR3. Germline CDR1 MNHNS, CDR2 SASEGT. V lost 6 bases and J 0 bases, leaving 13 bases between the germline ends.